This T cell receptor (beta chain) was found in a study of cytomegalovirus exposure and HLA in healthy donors. The V and J ends lost 5 bases and 1 base respectively, with 12 bases between them. Looked up from germline, CDR1 is SGHRS and CDR2 is YFSETQ. The CDR3 has 14 residues. Study-wide findings and caveats: Most TCR sequences were seen very rarely across donors, but some public TCRs occurred in many. Earlier findings revealed that most TCR beta V segments proved productive either about 90% or about 30% of the time.

A remark on this clone: Its cognate antigen is unknown.

Each donor's status was that of a healthy bone marrow donor. The PCR used 60 Vbeta and 13 Jbeta primers. Only in-frame clones appear in the TCRdb table, and some are missing; sequencing was by immunoSEQ multiplex PCR. This sample yields around 100,000 clones, of which roughly 71% are seen a single time; 11% belongs to the top ten. The V and J genes are TRBV5-1 and TRBJ1-1; D is unresolved. Sample: PBMCs. The TCR comes from a middle-aged man in good health and CMV-seropositive. CDR3 bases: TGCGCCAGCAGGAGGGCGAATGCGAACACTGAAGCTTTCTTT. Its translation: CASRRANANTEAFF.